These T cell receptor beta chains were read from a single sample in a study of neurological immune-mediated disorders. TCRdb used MiXCR to reprocess the 5' RACE reads, holding one entry per CDR3 protein. This table has 55,000 to 65,000 distinct CDR3 sequences, 3.5% to 4.5% appearing once. The sample comprised PBMCs. All receptors come from a woman aged 45-65 years with multiple sclerosis. The CDR3 runs from the conserved cysteine through the conserved F or W. D genes are given only for firm matches. Some rows mark clone size as missing; the rest say once, few, many or name a class of expanded clone.

v_call	d_call	j_call	clone_size	cdr3_aa	cdr3_nt
TRBV5-1	NA	TRBJ2-1	many	CASRPVSSAAYNEQFF	TGCGCCAGCAGGCCCGTTTCTAGTGCAGCCTACAATGAGCAGTTCTTC
TRBV20-1	NA	TRBJ2-1	many	CSARDSGKGSYNEQFF	TGCAGTGCTAGAGATAGTGGGAAGGGCTCCTACAATGAGCAGTTCTTC
TRBV5-1	NA	TRBJ2-5	many	CASSLQFRKETQYF	TGCGCCAGCAGCTTGCAGTTTAGGAAAGAGACCCAGTACTTC
TRBV7-9	TRBD2	TRBJ2-5	many	CASSLDGAGEETQYF	TGTGCCAGCAGCTTAGACGGTGCGGGAGAAGAGACCCAGTACTTC
TRBV29-1	NA	TRBJ2-6	many	CSVWDILSGANVLTF	TGCAGCGTCTGGGACATCCTCTCTGGGGCCAACGTCCTGACTTTC
TRBV5-1	TRBD2	TRBJ2-1	many	CASSSGTSGDGMRQFF	TGCGCCAGCAGCTCCGGGACTAGCGGGGATGGGATGAGGCAGTTCTTC
TRBV18	NA	TRBJ2-1	many	CASSPARNNEQFF	TGTGCCAGCTCACCTGCCAGGAACAATGAGCAGTTCTTC
TRBV9	TRBD2	TRBJ2-5	many	CASSVAGGRRETQYF	TGTGCCAGCAGCGTAGCTGGCGGGAGGCGAGAGACCCAGTACTTC
TRBV12-3/TRBV12-4	TRBD2	TRBJ2-5	many	CASSLGLAGDSETQYF	TGTGCCAGCAGCTTGGGACTAGCGGGAGATTCGGAGACCCAGTACTTC
TRBV18	NA	TRBJ1-4	NA	CASSPNVATNEKLFF	TGTGCCAGCTCACCAAACGTTGCAACTAATGAAAAACTGTTTTTT
TRBV20-1	NA	TRBJ1-5	few	CSASGVNQPQHF	TGCAGTGCTAGCGGCGTGAATCAGCCCCAGCATTTT
TRBV5-1	NA	TRBJ2-3	many	CASSLVGSEDTQYF	TGCGCCAGCAGCTTGGTCGGGAGTGAAGATACGCAGTATTTT
TRBV2	TRBD1	TRBJ1-5	many	CASRGGTGAQPQHF	TGTGCCAGCAGGGGGGGGACAGGGGCTCAGCCCCAGCATTTT
TRBV20-1	NA	TRBJ2-1	many	CSPNRLGLSEQFF	TGCAGCCCAAATAGACTAGGGCTCAGTGAGCAGTTCTTC
TRBV20-1	NA	TRBJ1-1	many	CSARRNTEAFF	TGCAGTGCTAGGCGGAACACTGAAGCTTTCTTT
TRBV6-2/TRBV6-3	NA	TRBJ2-1	many	CASSYSLFPEQFF	TGTGCCAGCAGTTACTCCCTGTTTCCAGAGCAGTTCTTC
TRBV12-3/TRBV12-4	NA	TRBJ1-5	many	CASSFWTDQPQHF	TGTGCCAGCAGTTTTTGGACAGATCAGCCCCAGCATTTT
TRBV6-6	NA	TRBJ1-5	many	CASSYGQSYSNQPQHF	TGTGCCAGCAGTTACGGGCAGAGCTATAGCAATCAGCCCCAGCATTTT
TRBV6-5	TRBD1	TRBJ2-5	NA	CASSPRGQTQYF	TGTGCCAGCAGTCCCAGGGGGCAGACCCAGTACTTC
TRBV7-2	TRBD2	TRBJ2-5	many	CASSLAPSGSPPQYF	TGTGCCAGCAGCTTAGCGCCTAGCGGGAGCCCTCCCCAGTACTTC
TRBV11-2	NA	TRBJ2-3	many	CASSPPGLRTTRTQYF	TGTGCCAGCAGCCCGCCGGGACTCCGAACCACCCGTACGCAGTATTTT
TRBV5-1	TRBD1	TRBJ2-7	many	CASSLTPDRGGTAEQYF	TGCGCCAGCAGCCTAACCCCGGACAGGGGTGGAACGGCCGAGCAGTACTTC
TRBV3-1	NA	TRBJ1-3	many	CASSLTDSGNTIYF	TGTGCCAGCAGCCTAACAGACTCTGGAAACACCATATATTTT
TRBV2	NA	TRBJ2-5	many	CASRWQGPQETQYF	TGTGCCAGCAGGTGGCAGGGACCGCAAGAGACCCAGTACTTC
TRBV7-3	NA	TRBJ2-6	many	CASSLDTSGANVLTF	TGTGCCAGCAGCTTAGACACCTCTGGGGCCAACGTCCTGACTTTC
TRBV5-5	NA	TRBJ2-1	many	CASSLLPGEPYNEQFF	TGTGCCAGCAGCTTGTTGCCTGGCGAGCCCTACAATGAGCAGTTCTTC
TRBV12-3/TRBV12-4	NA	TRBJ2-7	many	CASSLAGYSYEQYF	TGTGCCAGCAGTTTAGCCGGGTACTCCTACGAGCAGTACTTC
TRBV6-2/TRBV6-3	NA	TRBJ2-5	many	CASRGVGDQETQYF	TGTGCCAGCAGAGGTGTAGGGGACCAAGAGACCCAGTACTTC
TRBV3-1	TRBD2	TRBJ2-1	few	CASRAGTSGSNEQFF	TGTGCCAGCAGAGCCGGGACTAGCGGGAGTAATGAGCAGTTCTTC
TRBV5-5	NA	TRBJ1-3	many	CASSLGSGISGNTIYF	TGTGCCAGCAGCTTGGGTTCGGGTATATCTGGAAACACCATATATTTT
TRBV5-6	NA	TRBJ1-4	many	CASSLGPGEKLFF	TGTGCCAGCAGCTTAGGCCCGGGGGAAAAACTGTTTTTT
TRBV7-6	NA	TRBJ2-2	few	CASSSTSTGELFF	TGTGCCAGCAGCTCCACCTCCACCGGGGAGCTGTTTTTT
TRBV5-1	TRBD2	TRBJ2-7	many	CASSLERGGYEQYF	TGCGCCAGCAGCTTGGAGCGGGGGGGCTACGAGCAGTACTTC
TRBV20-1	NA	TRBJ2-3	NA	CSLGGSGTDTQYF	TGCAGTCTTGGAGGTAGCGGAACAGATACGCAGTATTTT
TRBV13	NA	TRBJ2-7	NA	CASSSRTSDEQYF	TGTGCCAGCAGCTCTAGGACCTCTGACGAGCAGTACTTC
TRBV14	NA	TRBJ1-2	many	CASSQGFPRGNYGYTF	TGTGCCAGCAGCCAAGGATTTCCCCGAGGGAACTATGGCTACACCTTC
TRBV24-1	NA	TRBJ2-5	many	CATSDPLGEETQYF	TGTGCCACCAGTGATCCCCTTGGAGAGGAGACCCAGTACTTC
TRBV7-8	TRBD1	TRBJ1-4	many	CASRRDRGEKLFF	TGTGCCAGCAGACGCGACAGGGGTGAAAAACTGTTTTTT
TRBV11-1	TRBD2	TRBJ2-7	many	CASSLGAGVGYEQYF	TGTGCCAGCAGCTTAGGAGCGGGAGTCGGTTACGAGCAGTACTTC
TRBV7-6	TRBD1	TRBJ1-2	many	CASSPGTGAESGYTF	TGTGCCAGCAGCCCCGGGACAGGGGCAGAATCTGGCTACACCTTC
TRBV27	TRBD1	TRBJ2-4	NA	CASSAFGQAGLAKNIQYF	TGTGCCAGCAGTGCCTTCGGACAGGCCGGTCTAGCCAAAAACATTCAGTACTTC
TRBV12-3/TRBV12-4	NA	TRBJ1-1	few	CASGNYRNPEAFF	TGTGCCAGCGGAAATTACAGGAACCCTGAAGCTTTCTTT
TRBV7-7	TRBD2	TRBJ2-1	many	CASSSREGREQFF	TGTGCTAGCAGCTCGCGGGAGGGCCGGGAGCAGTTCTTC
TRBV20-1	TRBD1	TRBJ1-6	many	CSARQGSSYNSPLHF	TGCAGTGCCCGACAGGGTAGCTCCTATAATTCACCCCTCCACTTT
TRBV24-1	NA	TRBJ2-3	many	CATKSAASRTDTQYF	TGTGCCACCAAATCAGCCGCTTCCCGCACAGATACGCAGTATTTT
TRBV9	TRBD2	TRBJ2-1	many	CASSVASGPYNEQFF	TGTGCCAGCAGCGTAGCTAGCGGTCCCTACAATGAGCAGTTCTTC
TRBV19	NA	TRBJ2-3	NA	CASMSGFVDTQYF	TGTGCCAGTATGTCAGGATTCGTGGATACGCAGTATTTT
TRBV11-1	TRBD2	TRBJ2-3	many	CASSLRAGRHPETQYF	TGTGCCAGCAGCTTAAGAGCGGGACGACATCCTGAGACGCAGTATTTT
TRBV5-1	NA	TRBJ1-5	many	CASSLAGLPDQPQHF	TGCGCCAGCAGCTTGGCAGGGCTTCCCGATCAGCCCCAGCATTTT
TRBV9	NA	TRBJ1-5	many	CASSVGGGGNQPQHF	TGTGCCAGCAGCGTAGGAGGGGGAGGCAATCAGCCCCAGCATTTT
TRBV5-6	NA	TRBJ1-1	many	CASSALQGKSEAFF	TGTGCCAGCAGCGCCCTACAGGGAAAGTCTGAAGCTTTCTTT